Listed below are T cell receptor beta chains from one sample, sequenced in a study of neurological immune-mediated disorders. TCRdb redid the calling of the 5' RACE reads with MiXCR, one entry per CDR3 protein. The table lists roughly 59,000 distinct CDR3 sequences, roughly 5.6% of them singletons. Sequenced material: PBMCs. These receptors all stem from a human donor with multiple sclerosis. The donor label of this sample is uncertain. Both conserved end residues are part of each CDR3. The order of the fields is clone size, CDR3 length, J gene, D gene, V gene, CDR3 protein, CDR3 DNA. D genes are given only for firm matches. Only part of the rows carry a size: once, few, many, or a class if the clone is expanded.

many	18	TRBJ2-6	-	TRBV5-1	CASSFREHYFSGANVLTF	TGCGCCAGCAGCTTCAGGGAGCACTACTTCTCTGGGGCCAACGTCCTGACTTTC
-	14	TRBJ2-7	-	TRBV29-1	CSVKIMTDSYEQYF	TGCAGCGTAAAAATAATGACGGATTCCTACGAGCAGTACTTC
-	13	TRBJ2-5	-	TRBV29-1	CSVEDRGSETQCF	TGCAGCGTTGAAGATAGGGGTAGTGAGACCCAGTGCTTC
many	16	TRBJ1-2	-	TRBV7-9	CASSLSDSAANYGYTF	TGTGCCAGCAGCTTATCTGATTCCGCCGCTAACTATGGCTACACCTTC
many	14	TRBJ1-1	-	TRBV18	CASSRQGGYTEAFF	TGTGCCAGCTCACGTCAGGGTGGGTATACTGAAGCTTTCTTT
many	16	TRBJ2-7	-	TRBV5-8	CASSWGSGDEGYEQYF	TGTGCCAGCAGCTGGGGTTCGGGGGACGAAGGCTACGAGCAGTACTTC
many	13	TRBJ1-5	-	TRBV12-3/TRBV12-4	CASRMWGNQPQHF	TGTGCCAGCAGGATGTGGGGCAATCAGCCCCAGCATTTT
many	11	TRBJ2-7	-	TRBV20-1	CSARDQGKQYF	TGCAGTGCTAGAGATCAGGGGAAGCAGTACTTC
many	15	TRBJ2-7	-	TRBV2	CASAERAGDPYEQYF	TGTGCCAGCGCCGAAAGGGCAGGGGATCCCTACGAGCAGTACTTC
many	14	TRBJ1-5	-	TRBV2	CASSEATSNQPQHF	TGTGCCAGCAGTGAAGCAACGAGCAATCAGCCCCAGCATTTT
many	15	TRBJ2-5	-	TRBV4-2	CASSQNQGTQETQYF	TGTGCCAGCAGCCAAAACCAGGGTACCCAAGAGACCCAGTACTTC
many	15	TRBJ1-3	TRBD1	TRBV5-6	CASSLFDRAGNTIYF	TGTGCCAGCAGCTTGTTTGACAGGGCTGGAAACACCATATATTTT
many	13	TRBJ1-1	-	TRBV7-6	CASRLDPNTEAFF	TGTGCCAGCAGGTTAGACCCAAACACTGAAGCTTTCTTT
many	12	TRBJ2-5	-	TRBV5-1	CASSFRGETQYF	TGCGCCAGCAGCTTTCGGGGAGAGACCCAGTACTTC
many	14	TRBJ1-2	-	TRBV5-5	CASSLRGTTRGYTF	TGTGCCAGCAGCCTGAGAGGGACAACCCGGGGCTACACCTTC
many	13	TRBJ2-7	-	TRBV5-6	CASSTGGAGEQYF	TGTGCCAGCAGCACTGGTGGGGCAGGCGAGCAGTACTTC
few	18	TRBJ1-4	TRBD1	TRBV10-3	CAISESRVINRGKEKLFF	TGTGCCATCAGTGAGTCGAGGGTTATCAACAGGGGGAAGGAAAAACTGTTTTTT
many	15	TRBJ2-3	TRBD2	TRBV12-3/TRBV12-4	CASWALAGLTDTQYF	TGTGCCAGCTGGGCCCTAGCGGGGCTCACAGATACGCAGTATTTT
-	13	TRBJ1-2	-	TRBV2	CASSETQGSGYTF	TGTGCCAGCAGTGAAACCCAGGGTAGCGGCTACACCTTC
few	14	TRBJ2-7	TRBD2	TRBV11-2	CASSFTSGIYEQYF	TGTGCCAGCAGCTTCACTAGCGGGATCTACGAGCAGTACTTC
many	15	TRBJ1-6	TRBD1	TRBV5-1	CASSPGTAYNSPLHF	TGCGCCAGCAGCCCGGGGACAGCCTATAATTCACCCCTCCACTTT
many	16	TRBJ2-1	TRBD1	TRBV5-1	CASSLDSDRVYNEQFF	TGCGCCAGCAGCTTGGATAGTGACAGGGTCTACAATGAGCAGTTCTTC
many	14	TRBJ2-3	TRBD2	TRBV20-1	CSASSGGSTDTQYF	TGCAGTGCTAGTAGCGGGGGCTCCACAGATACGCAGTATTTT
many	12	TRBJ1-1	-	TRBV5-1	CASSPAGVEAFF	TGCGCCAGCAGCCCGGCAGGCGTGGAAGCTTTCTTT